This TCR beta chain came from a study of Graves' ophthalmopathy and Graves' hyperthyroidism. At the level of the study: Hyperthyroidism was classified as stable if no ophthalmopathy occurred within 18 months of follow-up.

Trimming pared 0 bases from V and 7 bases from J, leaving 10 bases between. Germline loops: CDR1 SGHDT, CDR2 YYEEEE. The CDR3 consists of 14 residues. Scientists amplified the TCR beta CDR3 regions from RNA transcripts. The workflow started with a first-round RT-PCR run with HTBI primers and then moved on to a second-round multiplex PCR. One entry per CDR3 protein, called by TCRdb with MiXCR from the multiplex PCR reads. The profile shows about 1.2 million distinct CDR3 sequences, 35% to 45% of them singletons. This clonotype was detected a few times. The chain combines TRBV5-6 with TRBJ1-4; D is uncertain. This receptor was identified in an adult man with Graves' hyperthyroidism. Sequencing input: peripheral blood or thyroid tissue (not recorded which). The CDR3 here is CASSLVKVREKLFF. The CDR3 DNA sequence: TGTGCCAGCAGCTTGGTAAAGGTCCGTGAAAAACTGTTTTTT.